This TCR beta chain was sequenced during a study of T cells in tuberculosis. Study-level background: CD1B tetramers identified T cells specific for mycobacterial lipid GMM.

Study-wide points: Low-affinity CD1B-GMM tetramer-binding T cells may have been missed.

This CDR3 comprises 15 residues. The V gene's germline CDR1 is LNHDA and CDR2 SQIVND (reference sequence). V dropped 5 bases and J dropped 4 bases, with 15 bases sitting between them. No alpha-beta pairing information exists for these sequences. Data came from immunoSEQ multiplex PCR; TCRdb stores just in-frame clones and leaves some out. The sample yields 55,000 to 70,000 clones, 81% seen once. Sorting used thawed, overnight-rested PBMC stained with anti-CD3, a viability dye and GMM-loaded CD1B tetramer. CD1B tetramers were loaded with Rhodococcus equi-derived C32 glucose monomycolate. Approximately 94,000 tetramer-negative cells were sorted from each donor.

This TCR was sampled from an adult woman with latent tuberculosis. J is TRBJ2-1 and V is TRBV19; TRBD1 might be the D (8 bases). Sequencing used CD1b-GMM tetramer-negative cells sorted from PBMCs. CDR3 DNA sequence: TGTGCCAGTAGTGTCGGACAGGGACTATACAATGAGCAGTTCTTC. Protein sequence: CASSVGQGLYNEQFF.